This TCR beta chain emerged from a study of a mutant IDH1 vaccine in newly diagnosed glioma. Study details: Among treated patients, around 60% were male and roughly 38% female, and mean age was 40.4 years. Those enrolled had earlier been treated with radiotherapy, temozolomide, or both, mostly both. Findings of the study overall: Pseudoprogression appears to have had no connection to changes in top peripheral T cell clonotypes.

This clone appeared a few times. Its antigen remains unidentified. The V gene end was trimmed by 8 bases and the J gene end by 6 bases; junction bases not matched to a gene: 8. This CDR3 has 13 amino acids. CDR1 and CDR2 (germline): ENHRY, SYGVKD. Time point indicated: baseline, week 1 (first vaccination visit). The treatment denotes: pre-vaccination baseline after standard-of-care therapy. Donors had new IDH1-mutant astrocytomas of WHO grade 3 or 4 (ATRX-lost). Assay: immunoSEQ multiplex PCR; the TCRdb copy retains only in-frame clones and omits some. There are tens of thousands of clones in the sample; over 65% occur only once, and over 1.5% lies in the top ten.

This sample comprised PBMCs, obtained from a glioma patient treated with radiotherapy, temozolomide or both. J is TRBJ2-3 and V is TRBV10-3; 7 bases are a match to TRBD2. The source of this sequence is a woman in her 40s with glioma. The CDR3 DNA is TGTGCCATCCTAAGCGGGGAGGGGGATACGCAGTATTTT. This gives the protein CAILSGEGDTQYF.